One sample yielded the 20 T cell receptor beta chains listed below, sequenced in a study of molecular identifiers for immune sequencing clone quantification. From the PCR reads, TCRdb called clonotypes with MiXCR, one entry per CDR3 protein. The sample has under 350,000 distinct CDR3 sequences, under 25% seen once. The specimen sequenced was naive CD8+ T cells from blood, with Jurkat cell RNA spiked in. The subset denotes: FACS-sorted CD8+CD4-CCR7+CD45RA+ naive T cells. Source of these receptors: a human donor in good health. Some libraries in this study had Jurkat cell RNA spiked in.

The J gene is TRBJ2-3, the V gene TRBV12-3 or TRBV12-4, with TRBD1 matching 7 bases. The CDR3 spans 14 residues. V trimming: 3 bases; J trimming: 6 bases; junction bases outside the gene matches: 6. CDR3 sequence: CASSLYRGYDTQYF. For the CDR3, the DNA is TGTGCCAGCAGTTTGTACAGGGGATACGATACGCAGTATTTT.

The V gene is TRBV5-6, the J gene TRBJ2-7, with D perhaps TRBD1 (6 bases). This CDR3 has 15 amino acids. Trimming removed 4 bases from V and 3 bases from J, with 17 bases in between. Germline loops: CDR1 SGHDT, CDR2 YYEEEE. The DNA of the CDR3 is TGTGCCAGCAGCGCGGCAGGGGACGGGCTCTACGAGCAGTACTTC. Its translation: CASSAAGDGLYEQYF.

A few counts support this clonotype. The gene calls are TRBV12-2 and TRBJ1-5; the table calls TRBD1, which could not be checked here. TRBV12-2 is recorded as a pseudogene. The length of the CDR3 is 16 residues. CDR3 nucleotides: TGTGCAAGTCACACAGGAAACCGTTATAGCAATCAGCCCCAGCATTTT. This gives the protein CASHTGNRYSNQPQHF.

The rearrangement joins TRBV4-1 to TRBJ2-7; no reliable D call. The CDR3 extends over 17 amino acids. Trimming cost V 1 base and J 2 bases, with 18 bases left between them. The germline gives CDR1 MGHRA, CDR2 YSYEKL. Here the CDR3 DNA reads TGCGCCAGCAGCCAAGTAGCATCGAATAGCCCCCCCTACGAGCAGTACTTC. It specifies CASSQVASNSPPYEQYF.

On this clonotype: The germline gene is not matched at one end of the junction; a read error may be the cause. The chain couples TRBV20-1 to TRBJ2-3, with D possibly TRBD1 on 5 matching bases. CDR3 size: 11 residues. The germline V gene has CDR1 DFQATT and CDR2 SNEGSKA (reference sequence). The CDR3 DNA is TGCGGTGCTCAAGCAGGGGATACGCAGTATTTT. Residues: CGAQAGDTQYF.

A word on this clonotype: The CDR3 ends on some other residue instead of the conserved phenylalanine or tryptophan, so this is likely a read error. V usage is TRBV7-2 and J usage is TRBJ2-7; 7 bases match TRBD1. This CDR3 is built from 17 residues. The germline V gene has CDR1 SGHTA and CDR2 FQGNSA. With 2 bases clipped from V and 4 bases from J, the junction kept 14 bases outside the gene matches. CDR3 nucleotides: TGTGCCAGCAGCTTACCTCGTACAGGGGATTTGGCATACGAGCAGTACCTC. It codes for CASSLPRTGDLAYEQYL.

Details on this clonotype: One end of the junction fails to match germline, which may point to a read error. The rearrangement links TRBV14 to TRBJ2-3; D uncertain. In germline, CDR1 is SGHDN, CDR2 FVKESK. This CDR3 spans 13 amino acids. The CDR3 loop is CASSQARAGPRNF. The CDR3 region has the DNA TGTGCCAGCAGCCAAGCCCGGGCAGGTCCTAGGAATTTT.

This clonotype was observed a handful of times. The genes are TRBV2 and TRBJ2-7, with 8 bases matching TRBD2. CDR3 length: 15 residues. Trimming cost V 4 bases and J 4 bases; bases outside gene matches: 9. Germline loops: CDR1 SNHLY, CDR2 FYNNEI. The CDR3 loop is CASSGELAAQYEQYF. For the CDR3, the DNA is TGTGCCAGCAGTGGAGAACTAGCGGCGCAGTACGAGCAGTACTTC.

The chain combines TRBV7-9 with TRBJ1-6; unclear D gene. The CDR3 has 16 amino acids. Germline V gives CDR1 SEHNR, CDR2 FQNEAQ (reference sequence). Trimming shortened V by 5 bases and J by 6 bases, and 17 bases separated the two germline ends. The CDR3 is CASSPLPGGSNSPLHF. The CDR3 DNA reads TGTGCCAGCAGCCCGCTCCCCGGCGGAAGTAATTCACCCCTCCACTTT. Complete variable domain (other parts from reference TRBV7-9 and TRBJ1-6): DTGVSQNPRHKITKRGQNVTFRCDPISEHNRLYWYRQTLGQGPEFLTYFQNEAQLEKSRLLSDRFSAERPKGSFSTLEIQRTEQGDSAMYLCASSPLPGGSNSPLHFGNGTRLTVT.

A note on this clonotype: The junction does not match germline at one end; this may be a read error. CDR3 sequence: CASSVAKKSGANVLTF. Here the CDR3 DNA reads TGTGCCAGCAGCGTAGCCAAAAAATCTGGGGCCAACGTCCTGACTTTC. The rearrangement joins TRBV7-9 to TRBJ2-6; D is ambiguous. The CDR3 is 16 amino acids. The germline V gene has CDR1 SEHNR and CDR2 FQNEAQ (reference sequence).

The chain links TRBV7-9 to TRBJ1-1; 9 nucleotides align to TRBD1. Germline CDR1 SEHNR, CDR2 FQNEAQ (reference sequence). CDR3 length: 13 amino acids. With 5 bases clipped from V and 7 bases from J, the junction kept 5 bases outside the gene matches. CDR3 region: CASSRGTGLEAFF. In DNA form, the CDR3 reads TGTGCCAGCAGCCGAGGGACAGGGCTTGAAGCTTTCTTT.

The sample holds a few counts of this clonotype. V is TRBV30 and J is TRBJ2-1; no reliable D call. The CDR3 runs 15 residues. Looked up from germline, CDR1 is GTSNPN and CDR2 is SVGIG (reference sequence). Trimming removed 0 bases from V and 0 bases from J, with 9 bases in between. CDR3 region: CAWSVGSSSYNEQFF. Here the CDR3 DNA reads TGTGCCTGGAGTGTAGGGTCGAGCTCCTACAATGAGCAGTTCTTC.

The chain recombines TRBV29-1 with TRBJ1-2; 7 bases fit TRBD1. The CDR3 has 17 residues. Germline values: CDR1 SQVTM, CDR2 ANQGSEA. V lost 5 bases and J lost 2; bases outside the gene matches: 17. The CDR3 coding sequence is TGCAGCGTTCCCCGAACCGGAGACAGGGTCCCAAACTATGGCTACACCTTC. This gives the protein CSVPRTGDRVPNYGYTF.

About this clonotype itself: Given a much more abundant clone one base away, this may be a read error. This sequence joins TRBV4-1 and TRBJ1-4; D is perhaps TRBD1 (6 bases). There are 14 residues in the CDR3. Germline CDR1 reads MGHRA; CDR2 reads YSYEKL. The CDR3: CASSHNRAGEKLSF. CDR3 DNA sequence: TGCGCCAGCAGCCATAACAGGGCTGGTGAAAAACTGTCTTTT.

The V gene is TRBV12-3 or TRBV12-4, the J gene TRBJ1-1, with D possibly matching TRBD1 (5 bases). The V end lost 4 bases, the J end lost 3 bases, and 15 bases lay between the germline ends. There are 15 residues in the CDR3. CDR3 DNA: TGTGCCAGCAGTTCCCTCAGGGAAGGGCACACTGAAGCTTTCTTT. Protein sequence: CASSSLREGHTEAFF.

The table lists this clonotype with many counts. The J gene is TRBJ2-3, the V gene TRBV4-3; D gene unclear. Germline V CDR1 and CDR2: LGHNA, YSLEER. Deletions cut 0 bases from V and 0 bases from J, with 7 bases between. The length of the CDR3 is 15 residues. CDR3 amino acids: CASSQETRSTDTQYF. In DNA, the CDR3 is TGCGCCAGCAGCCAAGAGACGAGGAGCACAGATACGCAGTATTTT.

In regard to this clonotype: A read error may explain this, as a much larger clone is one base away. The chain couples TRBV30 to TRBJ2-7; no firm D call. The CDR3 spans 12 residues. V dropped 3 bases and J dropped 6 bases, with 12 bases sitting between them. Germline V gene data show CDR1 as GTSNPN and CDR2 as SVGIG (reference sequence). Here the CDR3 DNA reads TGTGCCTGGAGCCAAATGGGCTTCGAGCAGTACTTC. It encodes CAWSQMGFEQYF.

The chain links TRBV19 to TRBJ1-1; D uncertain. The V gene's germline CDR1 is LNHDA and CDR2 SQIVND (reference sequence). V lost 3 bases and J lost 7, with 15 bases in between. This CDR3 contains 14 residues. CDR3 loop: CASSIFSGGGEAFF. CDR3 nucleotides: TGTGCCAGTAGTATCTTTTCAGGAGGTGGTGAAGCTTTCTTT. Full variable domain (remainder filled in from reference TRBV19 and TRBJ1-1): DGGITQSPKYLFRKEGQNVTLSCEQNLNHDAMYWYRQDPGQGLRLIYYSQIVNDFQKGDIAEGYSVSREKKESFPLTVTSAQKNPTAFYLCASSIFSGGGEAFFGQGTRLTVV.

This clonotype occurred many times. The rearrangement joins TRBV4-1 to TRBJ1-1; 7 nucleotides match TRBD1. The CDR3 extends over 16 amino acids. The J segment lost 2 bases and the V segment lost 1 base, leaving 7 bases of the junction unmatched. The germline gives CDR1 MGHRA, CDR2 YSYEKL. The CDR3 spells CASSQAFGQVNTEAFF. The CDR3 nucleotides read TGCGCCAGCAGCCAAGCCTTCGGACAGGTAAACACTGAAGCTTTCTTT.

On this clonotype: A much larger clone is a single base away; this may be a read error. The V call is TRBV6-6, the J call TRBJ1-6; no clear D. This CDR3 region has 14 residues. Germline CDR1 MNHNY, CDR2 SVGAGI (reference sequence). The CDR3 sequence is CAGSSDSYNSPLHF. DNA of the CDR3: TGTGCCGGCAGTTCGGACTCGTATAATTCACCCCTCCACTTT.